These T cell receptor beta chains were read from a single sample in a study of post-analysis software for immune sequencing data. MiXCR, run by TCRdb on the PCR reads, gives a single entry per CDR3 protein. Here the sample spans around 400,000 distinct CDR3 sequences, approximately 42% being singletons. The sample was blood. The receptors derive from a girl aged 2 to 9 with multiple sclerosis. CDR3s include the opening cysteine and the closing phenylalanine or tryptophan. D genes are given only for firm matches. Size is stated for part of the rows, as once, few or many counts, or as a class when the clone is expanded.

>TRBV4-1|TRBJ1-2|NA|NA
TGCGCCAGCAGCCGAGGAAGTCATTTCTATGGCTACACCTTC
CASSRGSHFYGYTF
>TRBV9|TRBJ2-5|NA|NA
TGTGCCAGCAGCGTAGAGGCAGGGAGGGAGACCCAGTACTTC
CASSVEAGRETQYF
>TRBV6-6|TRBJ1-2|NA|NA
TGTGCCAGCAGTAACCGGGACAAAGATGGCTACACCTTC
CASSNRDKDGYTF
>TRBV5-1|TRBJ2-2|NA|TRBD1
TGCGCCAGCAGCCTACAGGGGGTACCGAACACCGGGGAGCTGTTTTTT
CASSLQGVPNTGELFF
>TRBV6-4|TRBJ1-6|NA|NA
TGTGCCAGCAGTGACTTGAGGACGGCAGAAAGCTCCTATAATTCACCCCTCCACTTT
CASSDLRTAESSYNSPLHF
>TRBV3-1|TRBJ2-1|NA|TRBD2
TGTGCCAGCAGCCAAGTTATAGCGGGAGGCCAGTTCTTC
CASSQVIAGGQFF
>TRBV15|TRBJ2-7|few|NA
TGTGCCACCAGCGGAAGGTTCAGCAGCTACGAGCAGTACTTC
CATSGRFSSYEQYF
>TRBV6-6|TRBJ2-7|few|NA
TGTGCCAGTACCAGCAAACACTACGAGCAGTACTTC
CASTSKHYEQYF
>TRBV5-1|TRBJ2-6|NA|NA
TGCGCCAGCAGTTTTAGGGAGGGACAGGTTTTCTCTGGGGCCAACGTCCTGACTTTC
CASSFREGQVFSGANVLTF
>TRBV25-1|TRBJ2-5|few|TRBD2
TGTGCCAGCAGGTTCCTAGCGGAAGAGACCCAGTACTTC
CASRFLAEETQYF
>TRBV27|TRBJ2-7|NA|NA
TGTGCCAGCAGACTTACAGGGTGGGGTTACGAGCAGTACTTC
CASRLTGWGYEQYF
>TRBV11-3|TRBJ2-1|NA|NA
TGTGCCAGCAGCTTAATATCCGGGAATGAGCAGTTCTTC
CASSLISGNEQFF
>TRBV5-1|TRBJ1-1|few|NA
TGCGCCAGCAAGGCAGGGACAAACACTGAAGCTTTCTTT
CASKAGTNTEAFF
>TRBV6-1|TRBJ2-7|NA|NA
TGTGCCAGCAGGATCCACGTAAGCGAGTACGGCAACTACGAGCAGTACTTC
CASRIHVSEYGNYEQYF
>TRBV20-1|TRBJ1-5|NA|NA
TGCAGTTCCTCTCGGGGGGCTGATCAGCCCCAGCATTTT
CSSSRGADQPQHF
>TRBV18|TRBJ1-5|NA|TRBD1
TGTGCCAGCTCACCCGGAGGGGGCGATCAGCCCCAGCATTTT
CASSPGGGDQPQHF
>TRBV20-1|TRBJ2-5|NA|NA
TGCAGTGCTAGCAAGGTATCTGAGGAGACCCAGTACTTC
CSASKVSEETQYF
>TRBV7-2|TRBJ2-7|NA|TRBD2
TGTGCCAGCAGCTTAGCGATTGGGGGGGAGGGCCAGTACGAGCAGTACTTC
CASSLAIGGEGQYEQYF
>TRBV5-1|TRBJ2-1|NA|TRBD1
TGCGCCAGCAGCTTGGGTGTGGGACAGGGGGCCCTTGGGACCCACAATGAGCAGTTCTTC
CASSLGVGQGALGTHNEQFF
>TRBV10-3|TRBJ2-7|NA|NA
TGTGCCATCAGTGAGGGCAGGGCCGGCTACGAGCAGTACTTC
CAISEGRAGYEQYF
>TRBV4-1|TRBJ2-7|NA|TRBD2
TGCGCCAGCAGCCGGACGACTAGCGGGGGGGCCTACGAGCAGTACTTC
CASSRTTSGGAYEQYF
>TRBV7-3|TRBJ2-1|NA|NA
TGTGCCAGCAGCTTCAACAGGGTCAGACATCCATACAATGAGCAGTTCTTC
CASSFNRVRHPYNEQFF
>TRBV6-5|TRBJ1-2|NA|NA
TGTGCCAGCAGTTCCCGGGTAGGGGGGGGCTATGGCTACACCTTC
CASSSRVGGGYGYTF
>TRBV28|TRBJ1-2|NA|TRBD1
TGTGCCAGCAGGAACACAGGGGCGAGCTATGGCTACACCTTC
CASRNTGASYGYTF
>TRBV20-1|TRBJ2-7|NA|TRBD2
TGCAGTGCTACTGGACTAGCGGGGCACTCTTACGGCCAGCAGTACTTC
CSATGLAGHSYGQQYF
>TRBV12-3/TRBV12-4|TRBJ1-5|NA|NA
TGTGCCAGCAGTTTGGTGGTTCAGCCCCAGCATTTT
CASSLVVQPQHF